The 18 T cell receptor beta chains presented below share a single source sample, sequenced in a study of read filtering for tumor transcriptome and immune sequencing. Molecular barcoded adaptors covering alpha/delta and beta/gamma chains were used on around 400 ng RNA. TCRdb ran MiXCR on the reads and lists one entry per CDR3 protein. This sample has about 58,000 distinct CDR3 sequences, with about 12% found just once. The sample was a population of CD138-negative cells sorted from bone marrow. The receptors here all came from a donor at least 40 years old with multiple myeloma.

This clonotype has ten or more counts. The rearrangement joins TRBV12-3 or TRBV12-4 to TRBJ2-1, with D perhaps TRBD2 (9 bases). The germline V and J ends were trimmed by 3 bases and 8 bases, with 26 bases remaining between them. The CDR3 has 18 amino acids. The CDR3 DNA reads TGTGCCAGCAGTTTTAAGGGGCTAGCGGGACAGGCCGCGGATGAGCAGTTCTTC. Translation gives CASSFKGLAGQAADEQFF.

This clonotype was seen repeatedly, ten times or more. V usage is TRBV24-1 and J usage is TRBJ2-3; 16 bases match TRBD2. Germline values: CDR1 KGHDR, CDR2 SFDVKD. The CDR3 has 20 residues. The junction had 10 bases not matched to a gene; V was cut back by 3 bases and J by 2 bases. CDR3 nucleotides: TGTGCCACCAGTGATCCCTCCGGGACTAGCGGGGGGGCGGTCACAGATACGCAGTATTTT. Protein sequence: CATSDPSGTSGGAVTDTQYF.

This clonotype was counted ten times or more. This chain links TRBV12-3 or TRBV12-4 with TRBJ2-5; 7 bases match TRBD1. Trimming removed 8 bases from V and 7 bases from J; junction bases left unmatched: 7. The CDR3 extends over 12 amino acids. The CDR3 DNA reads TGTGCCAGCGGTAGACAGGGCGGGACCCAGTACTTC. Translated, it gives CASGRQGGTQYF.

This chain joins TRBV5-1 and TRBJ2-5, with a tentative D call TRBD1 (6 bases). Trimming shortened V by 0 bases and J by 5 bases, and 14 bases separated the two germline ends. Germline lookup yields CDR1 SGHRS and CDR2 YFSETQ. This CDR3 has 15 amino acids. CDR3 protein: CASSLGAGTIETQYF. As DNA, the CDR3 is TGCGCCAGCAGCTTGGGGGCAGGGACAATCGAGACCCAGTACTTC. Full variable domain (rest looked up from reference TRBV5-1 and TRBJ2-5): KAGVTQTPRYLIKTRGQQVTLSCSPISGHRSVSWYQQTPGQGLQFLFEYFSETQRNKGNFPGRFSGRQFSNSRSEMNVSTLELGDSALYLCASSLGAGTIETQYFGPGTRLLVL.

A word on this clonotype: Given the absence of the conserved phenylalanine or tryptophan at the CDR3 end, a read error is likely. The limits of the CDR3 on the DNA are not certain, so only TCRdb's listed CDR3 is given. The CDR3 protein is CASSYSMSGGERDEQIY. The chain links TRBV6-5 to TRBJ2-1; no check of the table's D call, TRBD2, against the DNA was made. Germline V gene lookup returns CDR1 MNHEY and CDR2 SVGAGI. The CDR3 is 17 amino acids long, termini counted.

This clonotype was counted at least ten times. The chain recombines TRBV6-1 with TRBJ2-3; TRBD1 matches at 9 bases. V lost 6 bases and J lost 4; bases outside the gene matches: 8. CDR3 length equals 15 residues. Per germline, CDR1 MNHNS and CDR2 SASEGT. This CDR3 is CASSPRDRVADTQYF. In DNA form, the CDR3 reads TGTGCCAGCAGCCCACGGGACAGGGTGGCAGATACGCAGTATTTT.

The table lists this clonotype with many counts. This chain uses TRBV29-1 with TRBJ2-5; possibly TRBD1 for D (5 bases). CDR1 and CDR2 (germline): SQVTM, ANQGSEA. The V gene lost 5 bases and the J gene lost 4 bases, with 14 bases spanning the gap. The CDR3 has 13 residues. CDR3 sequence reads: CSVKTRQPETQYF. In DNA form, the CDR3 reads TGCAGCGTTAAAACCCGACAGCCAGAGACCCAGTACTTC.

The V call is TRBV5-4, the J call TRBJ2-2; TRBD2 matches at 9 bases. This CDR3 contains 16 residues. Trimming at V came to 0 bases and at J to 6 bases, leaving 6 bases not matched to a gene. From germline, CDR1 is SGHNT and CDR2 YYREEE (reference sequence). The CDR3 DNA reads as TGTGCCAGCAGCTTGGATGGCGGGGGGGGTCCCGGGGAGCTGTTTTTT. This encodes CASSLDGGGGPGELFF.

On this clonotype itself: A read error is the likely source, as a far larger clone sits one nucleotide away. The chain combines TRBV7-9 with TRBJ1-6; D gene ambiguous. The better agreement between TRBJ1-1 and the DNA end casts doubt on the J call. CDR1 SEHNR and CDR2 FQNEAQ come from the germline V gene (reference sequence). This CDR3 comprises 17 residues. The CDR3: CASSLDIKPWRNTEAFF. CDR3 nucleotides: TGTGCCAGCAGCTTAGATATCAAACCCTGGAGAAACACTGAAGCTTTCTTT.

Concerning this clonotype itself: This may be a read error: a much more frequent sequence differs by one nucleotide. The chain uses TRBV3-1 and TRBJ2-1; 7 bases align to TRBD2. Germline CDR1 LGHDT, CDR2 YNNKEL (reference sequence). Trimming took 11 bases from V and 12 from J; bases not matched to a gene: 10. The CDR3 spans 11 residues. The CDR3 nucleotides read TGTGCCTGCGGGGGACCGGGACCGCAGTTCTTC. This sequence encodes CACGGPGPQFF.

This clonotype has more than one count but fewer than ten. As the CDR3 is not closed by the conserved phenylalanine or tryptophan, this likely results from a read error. The CDR3 DNA sequence: TGTGCCAGCAGCTCGAATCAGAAAGCCAAAAACATTCAGTACCTC. Amino acid sequence: CASSSNQKAKNIQYL. V usage is TRBV12-3 or TRBV12-4 and J usage is TRBJ2-4; D remains ambiguous. Between the trimmed V and J ends, which lost 6 bases and 0 bases, there was a span of 12 bases. The CDR3 is 15 residues long.

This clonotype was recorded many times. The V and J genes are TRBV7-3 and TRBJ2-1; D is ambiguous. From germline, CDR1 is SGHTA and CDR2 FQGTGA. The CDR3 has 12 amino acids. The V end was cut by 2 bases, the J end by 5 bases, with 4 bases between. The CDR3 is CASSLRNNEQFF. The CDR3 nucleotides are TGTGCCAGCAGCTTACGGAACAATGAGCAGTTCTTC.

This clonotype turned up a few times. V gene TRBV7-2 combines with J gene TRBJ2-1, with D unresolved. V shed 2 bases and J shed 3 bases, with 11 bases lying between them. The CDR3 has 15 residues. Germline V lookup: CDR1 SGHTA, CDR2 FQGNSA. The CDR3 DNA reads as TGTGCCAGCAGCTTAAGGCAAGTGTTCTACAATGAGCAGTTCTTC. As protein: CASSLRQVFYNEQFF.

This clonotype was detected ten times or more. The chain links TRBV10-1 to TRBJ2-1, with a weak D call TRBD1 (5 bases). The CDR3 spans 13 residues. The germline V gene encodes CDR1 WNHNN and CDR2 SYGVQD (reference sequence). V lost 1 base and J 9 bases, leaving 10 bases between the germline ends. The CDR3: CASSEFRDGEQFF. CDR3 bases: TGCGCCAGCAGTGAGTTCAGGGATGGTGAGCAGTTCTTC.

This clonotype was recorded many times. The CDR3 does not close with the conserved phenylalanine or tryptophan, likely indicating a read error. In DNA, the CDR3 is TGTGCCAGCAGCCTTGGTAGGGCAGGGTTATTGAACACTGAAGCTTTCCTT. The encoded protein is CASSLGRAGLLNTEAFL. The V call is TRBV7-8, the J call TRBJ1-1, with a possible D match to TRBD1 (5 bases). From germline, CDR1 is SGHVS and CDR2 FQNEAQ. The CDR3 consists of 17 residues. Between the trimmed V and J ends, which lost 5 bases and 0 bases, there was a span of 19 bases.

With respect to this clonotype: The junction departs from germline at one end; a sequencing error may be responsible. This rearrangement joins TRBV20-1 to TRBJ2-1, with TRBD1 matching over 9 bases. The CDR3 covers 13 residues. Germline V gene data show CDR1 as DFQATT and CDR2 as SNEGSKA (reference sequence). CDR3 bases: TGCAGTGAAGCGGGACAGGGCTACAGTGAGCAGTTCTTC. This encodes CSEAGQGYSEQFF.

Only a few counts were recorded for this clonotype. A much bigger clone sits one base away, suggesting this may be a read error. CDR3 region: CASSHMRGRPGHLQHYYEQYF. The CDR3 bases are TGTGCCAGCAGCCACATGAGGGGTAGGCCGGGACACCTCCAGCATTACTACGAGCAGTACTTC. The chain joins TRBV11-1 to TRBJ2-7; D possibly corresponds to TRBD1 (6 bases). From germline, CDR1 is SGHAT and CDR2 FQDESV (reference sequence). V lost 5 bases and J lost 3, with 35 bases in between. The CDR3 runs to 21 residues.

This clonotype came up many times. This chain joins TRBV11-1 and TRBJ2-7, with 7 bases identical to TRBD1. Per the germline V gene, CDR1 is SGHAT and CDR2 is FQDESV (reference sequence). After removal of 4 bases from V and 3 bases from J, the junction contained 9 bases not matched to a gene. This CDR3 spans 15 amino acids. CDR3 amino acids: CASSYDRVGSYEQYF. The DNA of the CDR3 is TGTGCCAGCAGCTACGACAGGGTCGGTAGCTACGAGCAGTACTTC.